This T cell receptor (beta chain) was captured by sequencing in a study of sequential checkpoint blockade in melanoma. Turning to the study itself: Arm A got nivolumab then ipilimumab; arm B the reverse, 1:1. Maintenance nivolumab came after either treatment sequence.

TCRdb's copy holds only in-frame clones and misses some; the assay was immunoSEQ multiplex PCR. The sample has some 12,000 clones, over 65% seen once. CDR1 and CDR2 (germline): LNHDA, SQIVND (reference sequence). With V trimmed by 8 bases and J by 1 base, 3 bases remained unmatched. The CDR3 totals 13 residues. As for treatment: randomized to nivolumab then ipilimumab (arm A) or the reverse (arm B). None of the patients previously received DNA-damaging chemotherapy. Sorted cells were live CD3+CD8+, lacking CD19 and CD56, from PBMCs. The receptor comes from a human donor with melanoma. The chain recombines TRBV19 with TRBJ1-1; TRBD1 agrees at 8 bases. The specimen was CD8+ T cells sorted from blood (inferred from file names), collected from a patient given nivolumab and ipilimumab in sequence. In nucleotides, the CDR3 is TGTGCCAGTTACAGGGGGGGGAACACTGAAGCTTTCTTT. Amino acids: CASYRGGNTEAFF.